This T cell receptor beta chain appears in the sequencing data of a study of OX40 agonist ivuxolimab in advanced cancers. As for the study in general: Given to patients was ivuxolimab, an agonistic anti-OX40 (CD134) antibody. Melanoma, hepatocellular carcinoma, head and neck or renal cell cancer occurred in dose-escalation patients. Study-wide results and limits: Among expanded peripheral T cells, antigen specificity went undetermined. In the 0.1 to 3.0 mg/kg range, CD4+ and CD8+ blood T cells had expanded clonally by week 6.

The V gene's germline CDR1 is LNHDA and CDR2 SQIVND (reference sequence). Trimming took 8 bases from V and 2 from J, leaving 7 bases between them. The CDR3 totals 12 residues. As concerns this clone: Its matching antigen is unknown.

Using immunoSEQ multiplex PCR, the repertoire was profiled, and TCRdb retains in-frame clones only, with some absent. The sample includes roughly 60,000 clones, over 80% seen only once; the top ten take 3.5% to 4.5%. The V call is TRBV19, the J call TRBJ1-5, with no clear D. This receptor was obtained from an adult with an advanced solid tumor such as melanoma, head and neck, liver or kidney cancer. This specimen was CD4+ or CD8+ T cells sorted from blood, taken in a trial of the OX40 agonist ivuxolimab. The CDR3 spells CASGGGNQPQHF. The CDR3 DNA reads TGTGCCAGTGGCGGGGGCAATCAGCCCCAGCATTTT.